This T cell receptor (beta chain) was recorded in a study of technical replicates of blood from a few donors. The method was immunoSEQ multiplex PCR; TCRdb's version includes in-frame clones alone and lacks a portion of them. The sample holds tens of thousands of clones, approximately 90% seen once. The CDR3 spans 14 residues. Trimming left V 5 bases short and J 0 bases short, with 9 bases between. CDR1 SGHKS and CDR2 YYEKEE come from the germline V gene (reference sequence). This TCR came from a human donor in good health. Some clones in this sample may be carry-over from other donors' samples. The sequenced material came from PBMCs. The V call is TRBV5-5, the J call TRBJ1-3; D possibly corresponds to TRBD1 (5 bases). This chain's CDR3 is CASRATGSGNTIYF. CDR3 sequence (DNA): TGTGCCAGCAGGGCCACAGGCTCTGGAAACACCATATATTTT.